This T cell receptor beta chain was obtained from a study of Ad26.COV2.S vaccination and SARS-CoV-2 variants. As for treatment: over 15 received Ad26.COV2.S at low or high dose, single or two shots; 5 received placebo; per-sample allocation not given. Collection of the samples took place on day 63 after the first injection of vaccine or placebo. Boston supplied an adult donor aged 18-55 years. Overall study results and limits: Vaccinees displayed broader spike-specific TCR repertoires than placebo recipients.

The CDR3 is 13 amino acids. Per germline, CDR1 SGHNT and CDR2 YYREEE (reference sequence). V dropped 4 bases and J dropped 1 base, with 8 bases sitting between them. TCRdb's table, derived via immunoSEQ multiplex PCR, lists solely in-frame clones and lacks some. Seen here are 330,000 or so clones, 85% to 90% observed once, and the top ten hold around 5.5%. About this clone: As yet, its antigen is unknown.

The chain is built from TRBV5-4 and TRBJ1-1; D might be TRBD1 (5 bases). The sequence was collected from a person aged 18-60 years who received the Ad26.COV2.S COVID-19 vaccine or a placebo. The starting material was peripheral blood, obtained in a trial of Ad26.COV2.S vaccine versus placebo. CDR3 sequence reads: CASSTTENTEAFF. The DNA for the CDR3 is TGTGCCAGCAGCACGACAGAGAACACTGAAGCTTTCTTT.